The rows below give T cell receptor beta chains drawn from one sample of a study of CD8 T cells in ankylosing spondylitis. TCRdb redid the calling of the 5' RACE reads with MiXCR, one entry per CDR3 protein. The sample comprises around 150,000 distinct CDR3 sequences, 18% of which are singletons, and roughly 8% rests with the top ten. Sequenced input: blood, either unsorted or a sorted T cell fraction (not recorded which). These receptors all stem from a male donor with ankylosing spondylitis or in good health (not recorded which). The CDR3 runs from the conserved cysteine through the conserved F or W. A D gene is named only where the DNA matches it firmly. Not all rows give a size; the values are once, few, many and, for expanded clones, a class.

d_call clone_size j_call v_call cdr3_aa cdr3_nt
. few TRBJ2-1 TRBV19 CASSITSSEYNEQFF TGTGCCAGTAGTATAACTTCTAGCGAGTACAATGAGCAGTTCTTC
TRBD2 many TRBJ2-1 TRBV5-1 CASSTRLASSSYNEQFF TGCGCCAGCAGCACTAGACTAGCGTCGAGCTCCTACAATGAGCAGTTCTTC
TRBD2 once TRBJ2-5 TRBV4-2 CASSQGEGLAGKTETQYF TGTGCCAGCAGCCAAGGAGAAGGGCTAGCGGGAAAGACAGAGACCCAGTACTTC
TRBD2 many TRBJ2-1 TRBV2 CASISELAGNNEQFF TGTGCCAGCATTTCCGAACTAGCGGGAAACAATGAGCAGTTCTTC
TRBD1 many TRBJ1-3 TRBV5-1 CASSLTGTGEGYGNTIYF TGCGCCAGCAGCCTAACCGGGACAGGGGAAGGATATGGAAACACCATATATTTT
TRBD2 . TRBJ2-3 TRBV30 CAWSVGLAGTDTQYF TGTGCCTGGAGTGTAGGACTAGCGGGCACAGATACGCAGTATTTT
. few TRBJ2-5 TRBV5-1 CTSSSQETQYF TGCACCAGCAGCTCGCAAGAGACCCAGTACTTC
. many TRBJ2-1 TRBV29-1 CSVKPGLSSEQFF TGCAGCGTGAAACCGGGACTCTCCTCTGAGCAGTTCTTC
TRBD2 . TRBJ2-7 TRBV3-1 CASCFRLAGGLFSYEQYF TGTGCCAGCTGTTTTAGGCTAGCGGGAGGCCTTTTCTCCTACGAGCAGTACTTC
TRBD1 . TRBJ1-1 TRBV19 CASRGQGSAEAFF TGTGCCAGTAGGGGACAGGGAAGCGCTGAAGCTTTCTTT
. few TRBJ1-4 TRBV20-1 CSARDHSRGIEKLFF TGCAGTGCTAGAGATCATTCCCGAGGGATTGAAAAACTGTTTTTT
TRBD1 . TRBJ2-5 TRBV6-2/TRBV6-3 CASTRGSRGSQETQYF TGTGCCAGCACCAGGGGGTCCAGGGGAAGCCAAGAGACCCAGTACTTC
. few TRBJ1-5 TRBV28 CVSSGGFQPQHF TGTGTCAGCAGCGGTGGTTTTCAGCCCCAGCATTTT
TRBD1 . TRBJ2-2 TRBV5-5 CASSTGQGIGRELFF TGTGCCAGCAGCACCGGACAGGGTATTGGCCGGGAGCTGTTTTTT
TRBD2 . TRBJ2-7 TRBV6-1 CASINEGTSFYEQYF TGTGCCAGTATTAACGAGGGGACTAGCTTTTACGAGCAGTACTTC
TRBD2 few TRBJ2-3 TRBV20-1 CSARDGTSGPTDTQYF TGCAGTGCTAGAGATGGTACTAGCGGGCCAACAGATACGCAGTATTTT
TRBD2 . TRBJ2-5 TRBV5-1 CASSLGLAKETQYF TGCGCCAGCAGCTTGGGACTAGCAAAAGAGACCCAGTACTTC
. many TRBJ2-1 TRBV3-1 CASSQGNEQFF TGTGCCAGCAGCCAGGGCAATGAGCAGTTCTTC
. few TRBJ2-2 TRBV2 CASTLEAAFQGGELFF TGTGCCAGCACGTTGGAGGCAGCCTTCCAAGGCGGGGAGCTGTTTTTT
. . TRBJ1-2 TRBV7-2 CASSFSPRGSNYGYTF TGTGCCAGCAGCTTTTCCCCGAGGGGTTCTAACTATGGCTACACCTTC
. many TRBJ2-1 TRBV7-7 CASSLAADPENEQFF TGTGCCAGCAGCTTAGCTGCGGACCCGGAGAATGAGCAGTTCTTC
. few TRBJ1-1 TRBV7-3 CASSLSAEGLIEAFF TGTGCCAGCAGCTTAAGCGCGGAGGGGCTCATTGAAGCTTTCTTT
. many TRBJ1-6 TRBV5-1 CASSLGTANSPLHF TGCGCCAGCAGCTTGGGGACAGCAAATTCACCCCTCCACTTT
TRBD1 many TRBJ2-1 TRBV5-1 CASGGTGGKFF TGCGCCAGCGGCGGGACAGGGGGCAAGTTCTTC
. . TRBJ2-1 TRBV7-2 CASSSRRDVRNEQFF TGTGCCAGCAGCTCCCGGCGGGATGTCAGGAATGAGCAGTTCTTC
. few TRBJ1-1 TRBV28 CASSVLQGRDTEAFF TGTGCCAGCAGCGTCCTGCAGGGGAGGGACACTGAAGCTTTCTTT
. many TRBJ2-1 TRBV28 CASSLILGQLVNEQFF TGTGCCAGCAGTTTAATCTTGGGACAACTCGTGAATGAGCAGTTCTTC
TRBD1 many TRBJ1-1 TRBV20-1 CSARDMRTGVNTEAFF TGCAGTGCTAGAGACATGCGGACAGGGGTGAACACTGAAGCTTTCTTT